This T cell receptor beta chain was captured in a study of Ad26.COV2.S vaccination and SARS-CoV-2 variants. Treatment denoted: around 19 received Ad26.COV2.S at low or high dose, single or two shots; about five received placebo; per-sample allocation not given. Following the first vaccine or placebo injection, samples were taken on day 63. Repertoires were generated with immunoSEQ multiplex PCR, while TCRdb's copy carries only in-frame clones and drops some. Of some 290,000 clones in the sample, about 86% were seen once. V lost 6 bases to trimming and J lost 0 bases, with 11 bases between them. The CDR3 has 14 amino acids. Germline V gene lookup returns CDR1 MNHEY and CDR2 SVGAGI.

The chain is built from TRBV6-5 and TRBJ1-1; no clear D. The receptor was isolated from a person between 18 and 60 years old who received the Ad26.COV2.S COVID-19 vaccine or a placebo. Sequencing was performed on peripheral blood, taken in a trial of Ad26.COV2.S vaccine versus placebo. CDR3 nucleotides: TGTGCCAGCAGGAGTCAGGCGATGAACACTGAAGCTTTCTTT. Residues: CASRSQAMNTEAFF.